This T cell receptor (beta chain) is from a study of T cell repertoires in cytomegalovirus infection. At the level of the study: Recently identified HLA-C-restricted CMV epitopes were among the peptides used. Signatures in public TCR beta sequences pointed to both CMV infection and matching HLA type. Findings of the study overall: The response measured ex vivo was dominated by TCR beta clonotypes (HLA-C-restricted and CMV-specific).

Remarks on this clonotype: The antigen is unknown.

The V gene's germline CDR1 is SGHDT and CDR2 YYEEEE. Trimming shortened V by 2 bases and J by 4 bases, and 16 bases separated the two germline ends. There are 15 residues in the CDR3. TCRdb called the reads again in MiXCR, with one record for every CDR3 protein. Found here are about half a million distinct CDR3 sequences, around a third of them singletons; the top ten hold roughly 16%. The source was cultured PBMCs, collected from culture after CMV antigen stimulation. This TCR derives from a human donor in good health (CMV status not recorded). Some clones in this sample may be carry-over from other donors' samples. The chain is built from TRBV5-6 and TRBJ2-7; the D gene is possibly TRBD2 (5 bases). The CDR3 spells CASSFLTLRRYEQYF. CDR3 coding DNA: TGTGCCAGCAGCTTCCTGACCCTGAGGAGGTACGAGCAGTACTTC. The full variable domain, completed using reference TRBV5-6 and TRBJ2-7, is DAGVTQSPTHLIKTRGQQVTLRCSPKSGHDTVSWYQQALGQGPQFIFQYYEEEERQRGNFPDRFSGHQFPNYSSELNVNALLLGDSALYLCASSFLTLRRYEQYFGPGTRLTVT.